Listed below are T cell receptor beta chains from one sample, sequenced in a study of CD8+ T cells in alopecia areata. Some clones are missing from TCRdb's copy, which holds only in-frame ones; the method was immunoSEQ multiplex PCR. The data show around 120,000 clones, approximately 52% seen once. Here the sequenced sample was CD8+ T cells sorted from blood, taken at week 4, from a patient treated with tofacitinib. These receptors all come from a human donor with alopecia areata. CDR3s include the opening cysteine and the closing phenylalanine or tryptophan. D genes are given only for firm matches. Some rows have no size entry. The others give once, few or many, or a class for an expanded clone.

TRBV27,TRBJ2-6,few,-,CASSWDGSGANVLTF,TGTGCCAGCAGTTGGGATGGCTCTGGGGCCAACGTCCTGACTTTC
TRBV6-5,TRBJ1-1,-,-,CASSPIQPNTEAFF,TGTGCCAGCAGTCCGATACAGCCGAACACTGAAGCTTTCTTT
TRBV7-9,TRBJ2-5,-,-,CASSLGFGSQETQYF,TGTGCCAGCAGCTTAGGGTTTGGATCGCAAGAGACCCAGTACTTC
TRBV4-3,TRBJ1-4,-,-,CASSQEFREGKLFF,TGCGCCAGCAGCCAAGAATTCAGGGAGGGAAAACTGTTTTTT
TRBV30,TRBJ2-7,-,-,CAWEEKGPYEQYF,TGTGCCTGGGAAGAGAAGGGGCCCTACGAGCAGTACTTC
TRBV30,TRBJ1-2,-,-,CAWSSGWGYTF,TGTGCCTGGAGTTCGGGGTGGGGCTACACCTTC
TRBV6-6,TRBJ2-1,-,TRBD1,CASSADRVSYNEQFF,TGTGCCAGCAGTGCCGACAGGGTGTCCTACAATGAGCAGTTCTTC
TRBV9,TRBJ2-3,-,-,CASSSQGSDTQYF,TGTGCCAGCAGCTCCCAAGGTTCAGATACGCAGTATTTT
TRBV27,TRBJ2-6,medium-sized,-,CASSLSFGSGANVLTF,TGTGCCAGCAGTTTATCATTTGGCTCTGGGGCCAACGTCCTGACTTTC
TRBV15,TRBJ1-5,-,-,CATSRAYDSNQPQHF,TGTGCCACCAGCAGAGCTTATGACAGCAATCAGCCCCAGCATTTT
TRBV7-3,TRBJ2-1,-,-,CASSRRTDSYNEQFF,TGTGCCAGCAGCCGGAGGACAGATAGCTACAATGAGCAGTTCTTC
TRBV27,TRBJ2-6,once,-,CASSSGFSGANVLTF,TGTGCCAGCAGTTCGGGTTTCTCTGGGGCCAACGTCCTGACTTTC
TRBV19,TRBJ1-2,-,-,CASSITGSGYTF,TGTGCCAGTAGTATAACCGGTTCTGGCTACACCTTC
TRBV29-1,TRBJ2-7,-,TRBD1,CSSRDRGYEQYF,TGCAGCTCTCGGGACAGGGGCTACGAGCAGTACTTC
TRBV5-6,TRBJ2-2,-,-,CASSLDVAGELFF,TGTGCCAGCAGCTTGGATGTGGCCGGGGAGCTGTTTTTT
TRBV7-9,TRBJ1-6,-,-,CASSSTDTGGNSPLHF,TGTGCCAGCAGCTCGACGGACACGGGAGGGAACTCACCCCTCCACTTT
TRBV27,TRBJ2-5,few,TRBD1,CASSSLLRPTGERETQYF,TGTGCCAGCAGTTCCCTACTTCGTCCTACAGGGGAGCGAGAGACCCAGTACTTC
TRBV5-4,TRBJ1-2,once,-,CASLGDWAPDGYTF,TGTGCCAGCCTCGGGGACTGGGCTCCGGATGGCTACACCTTC
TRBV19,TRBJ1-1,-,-,CASSMGAEAFF,TGTGCCAGTAGTATGGGCGCTGAAGCTTTCTTT
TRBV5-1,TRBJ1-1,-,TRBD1,CASSLWSPTGEAEAFF,TGCGCCAGCAGCTTATGGTCCCCGACAGGGGAGGCTGAAGCTTTCTTT
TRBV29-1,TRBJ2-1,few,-,CSVDRQNSYNEQFF,TGCAGCGTTGACCGGCAGAACTCCTACAATGAGCAGTTCTTC
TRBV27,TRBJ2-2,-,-,CASSVLGLGELFF,TGTGCCAGCAGCGTCCTGGGTCTCGGGGAGCTGTTTTTT
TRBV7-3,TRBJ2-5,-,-,CASHPETQYF,TGTGCCAGCCACCCGGAGACCCAGTACTTC
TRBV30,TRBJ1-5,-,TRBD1,CAWAPDRGGQPQHF,TGTGCCTGGGCGCCGGACAGGGGAGGTCAGCCCCAGCATTTT
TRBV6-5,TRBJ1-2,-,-,CWPARGSNYGYTF,TGTTGGCCGGCCAGGGGTAGTAACTATGGCTACACCTTC
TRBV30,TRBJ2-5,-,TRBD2,CALTVSSGEETQYF,TGTGCCCTAACTGTGTCTAGCGGGGAAGAGACCCAGTACTTC
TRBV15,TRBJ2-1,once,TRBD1,CATSSPGTGLDEQFF,TGTGCCACCAGCAGTCCCGGGACAGGGCTGGATGAGCAGTTCTTC
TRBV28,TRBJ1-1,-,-,CASSLDGQRRTEAFF,TGTGCCAGCAGTTTAGACGGACAGCGGCGGACTGAAGCTTTCTTT
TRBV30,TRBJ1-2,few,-,CAWSVGLNYGYTF,TGTGCCTGGAGTGTAGGCCTTAACTATGGCTACACCTTC
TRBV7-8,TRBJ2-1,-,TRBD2,CASSFGSGVYNEQFF,TGTGCCAGCAGTTTTGGTAGCGGGGTCTACAATGAGCAGTTCTTC
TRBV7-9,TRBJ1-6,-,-,CASSLGGWDSPLHF,TGTGCCAGCAGCTTAGGGGGCTGGGATTCACCCCTCCACTTT
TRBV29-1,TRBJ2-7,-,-,CSVELLGEQYF,TGCAGCGTTGAACTCCTCGGGGAGCAGTACTTC
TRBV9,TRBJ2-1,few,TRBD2,CASSPSTTSGQFF,TGTGCCAGCAGCCCATCAACGACTAGCGGGCAGTTCTTC
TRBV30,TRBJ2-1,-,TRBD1,CAWRTGVSSYNEQFF,TGTGCCTGGCGGACAGGCGTAAGCTCCTACAATGAGCAGTTCTTC
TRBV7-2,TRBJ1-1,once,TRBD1,CASSLAPLQGLMNTEAFF,TGTGCCAGCAGCTTAGCCCCTTTACAGGGGTTGATGAACACTGAAGCTTTCTTT
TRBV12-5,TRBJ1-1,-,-,CASALGGTEAFF,TGTGCTAGTGCCCTAGGGGGTACTGAAGCTTTCTTT
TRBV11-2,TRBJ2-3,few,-,CASSLEPFRTDTQYF,TGTGCCAGCAGCTTAGAACCGTTTCGCACAGATACGCAGTATTTT
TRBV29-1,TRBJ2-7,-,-,CSVEVAGLSYEQYF,TGCAGCGTTGAGGTCGCAGGGCTCTCCTACGAGCAGTACTTC
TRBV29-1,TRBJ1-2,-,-,CSIEGEAYGYTF,TGCAGCATCGAGGGGGAGGCGTATGGCTACACCTTC
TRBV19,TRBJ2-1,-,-,CASSPSRDSYNEQFF,TGTGCCAGTAGTCCCTCTAGGGACTCCTACAATGAGCAGTTCTTC